Presented here are 14 T cell receptor beta chains from one specimen sequenced in a study of Ad26.COV2.S vaccination and SARS-CoV-2 variants. Treatment: about 20 received Ad26.COV2.S at low or high dose, single or two shots; 5 received placebo; per-sample allocation not given. Day 63 after the first injection of vaccine or placebo was the sampling time. This table comes from immunoSEQ multiplex PCR, and its TCRdb copy is limited to in-frame clones, with some not included. The sample holds more than 400,000 clones, approximately 92% seen once. The sequenced sample was peripheral blood, obtained in a trial of Ad26.COV2.S vaccine versus placebo. These TCRs come from a person between 18 and 65 years old who received the Ad26.COV2.S COVID-19 vaccine or a placebo.

The V call is TRBV10-1, the J call TRBJ1-3; 9 nucleotides align to TRBD1. The CDR3 spans 16 residues. Germline-derived CDR1 and CDR2 are WNHNN and SYGVQD (reference sequence). V shed 3 bases, J shed 1 base, and the junction held 4 bases outside the gene matches. This CDR3 reads CASSESGTGSGNTIYF. CDR3 nucleotides: TGCGCCAGCAGTGAATCCGGGACAGGGTCTGGAAACACCATATATTTT.

This chain links TRBV5-4 with TRBJ1-1, with no clear D. Germline V gene lookup returns CDR1 SGHNT and CDR2 YYREEE (reference sequence). The CDR3 runs to 15 residues. Trimming removed 4 bases at V and 1 base at J, with 14 bases between. The CDR3 sequence is CASSPAGSRNTEAFF. The CDR3 DNA sequence: TGTGCCAGCAGCCCGGCGGGCAGCCGGAACACTGAAGCTTTCTTT.

The CDR3 here is CASSFRDRGPFYHSPLHF. CDR3 coding DNA: TGTGCCAGCAGCTTTAGGGACAGGGGGCCTTTTTATCATTCACCCCTCCACTTT. V gene TRBV5-5 combines with J gene TRBJ1-6, with TRBD1 matching over 12 bases. The trim removed 2 bases at V and 8 bases at J, leaving 11 bases unmatched. From germline, CDR1 is SGHKS and CDR2 YYEKEE (reference sequence). The CDR3 has 18 residues.

In regard to this clone: Compared with germline, one end of the junction differs, possibly owing to a read error. The chain recombines TRBV12-3 or TRBV12-4 with TRBJ1-3; D unresolved. CDR3 size: 12 residues. The CDR3: CASSLALNAIYF. The CDR3 DNA reads as TGTGCCAGCAGTTTAGCTTTAAACGCCATATATTTT.

In this sample, this clone turned up a few times. The rearrangement uses TRBV7-6 and TRBJ2-2; TRBD2 aligns across 11 bases. V dropped 5 bases and J dropped 1; count of bases not matched to a gene: 3. The CDR3 extends over 16 amino acids. Germline V gene data show CDR1 as SGHVS and CDR2 as FNYEAQ. The CDR3: CASSQTSGVNTGELFF. DNA for the CDR3: TGTGCCAGCAGCCAGACTAGCGGGGTGAACACCGGGGAGCTGTTTTTT.

The CDR3 DNA follows: TGTGCCACCAGCAGAGATGGGAGAAGGGGCGCCTACAATGAGCAGTTCTTC. It yields the protein CATSRDGRRGAYNEQFF. The chain uses TRBV15 and TRBJ2-1; D assignment may be TRBD1 or TRBD2 (5 bases each). In germline, CDR1 is LNHNV, CDR2 YYDKDF (reference sequence). V gave up 0 bases and J gave up 2 bases, with 14 bases separating them. The CDR3 has 17 amino acids.

The chain couples TRBV5-4 to TRBJ2-3; 10 bases fit TRBD2. The CDR3 has 16 amino acids. Per the germline V gene, CDR1 is SGHNT and CDR2 is YYREEE (reference sequence). Germline trimming cut 0 bases from V and 5 bases from J; bases unmatched to any gene: 6. The CDR3, as DNA: TGTGCCAGCAGCTTGGGTGGAGCGGGGGGGCAAGATACGCAGTATTTT. Encoded protein: CASSLGGAGGQDTQYF.

This chain connects TRBV2 to TRBJ2-7, with 7 bases fitting TRBD2. The J segment lost 3 bases and the V segment lost 8 bases, leaving 4 bases of the junction unmatched. The CDR3 is made up of 12 amino acids. CDR1 and CDR2 (germline): SNHLY, FYNNEI. The CDR3 region has the DNA TGTGCCAGCGCGGGAGAGTACTACGAGCAGTACTTC. This translates into CASAGEYYEQYF. The variable domain in full, with the rest retrieved from reference TRBV2 and TRBJ2-7, is EPEVTQTPSHQVTQMGQEVILRCVPISNHLYFYWYRQILGQKVEFLVSFYNNEISEKSEIFDDQFSVERPDGSNFTLKIRSTKLEDSAMYFCASAGEYYEQYFGPGTRLTVT.

The J gene is TRBJ1-5, the V gene TRBV3-1 (or the pseudogene TRBV3-2); maybe TRBD1 (6 bases). Trimming left V 3 bases short and J 6 bases short, with 12 bases between. The V gene's germline CDR1 is LGHDT and CDR2 YNNKEL (reference sequence). The length of the CDR3 is 14 residues. As DNA, the CDR3 is TGTGCCAGCAGCCACCACAGGGAGGGTCAGCCCCAGCATTTT. The encoded protein is CASSHHREGQPQHF.

The chain recombines TRBV5-6 with TRBJ2-7; D not certain. The CDR3 contains 11 residues. Trimming removed 3 bases from V and 6 bases from J, with 7 bases in between. The germline V gene has CDR1 SGHDT and CDR2 YYEEEE. The CDR3 here is CASSSPSEQYF. CDR3 DNA sequence: TGTGCCAGCAGCTCGCCTAGCGAGCAGTACTTC.

Comments on this clone: This specimen includes other DNA sequences encoding the same CDR3. J is TRBJ2-5 and V is TRBV7-2; D gene unclear. V lost 1 base, J lost 5 bases, and 5 bases lay in between. The CDR3 runs 12 residues. CDR1 SGHTA and CDR2 FQGNSA come from the germline V gene. The CDR3 loop is CASSLVGETQYF. CDR3 DNA: TGTGCCAGCAGCTTAGTGGGGGAGACCCAGTACTTC.

The chain employs TRBV4-3 and TRBJ1-4; TRBD1 matches at 9 bases. V shed 3 bases, J shed 7 bases, and the junction held 6 bases outside the gene matches. The CDR3 has 15 amino acids. Looked up from germline, CDR1 is LGHNA and CDR2 is YSLEER. The CDR3 reads CASSQNRGLVEKLFF. The CDR3 DNA follows: TGCGCCAGCAGCCAGAACAGGGGGCTAGTTGAAAAACTGTTTTTT.

This rearrangement joins TRBV9 to TRBJ1-1, with D perhaps matching TRBD1 (5 bases). In germline, CDR1 is SGDLS, CDR2 YYNGEE. The V end lost 0 bases, the J end lost 6 bases, and 9 bases lay between the germline ends. This CDR3 region has 13 residues. Here the CDR3 reads CASSVAGGAEAFF. Here the CDR3 DNA reads TGTGCCAGCAGCGTAGCGGGGGGAGCTGAAGCTTTCTTT.

The chain carries TRBV19 and TRBJ2-2; D unclear. CDR3 length equals 11 residues. V was shortened by 8 bases and J by 7 bases, with 8 bases between the two germline ends. CDR1 and CDR2 (germline): LNHDA, SQIVND (reference sequence). The CDR3 here is CASRSVGELFF. The CDR3 region has the DNA TGTGCCAGTCGAAGTGTCGGGGAGCTGTTTTTT. Using reference TRBV19 and TRBJ2-2 for the parts outside the CDR3, the full variable domain is DGGITQSPKYLFRKEGQNVTLSCEQNLNHDAMYWYRQDPGQGLRLIYYSQIVNDFQKGDIAEGYSVSREKKESFPLTVTSAQKNPTAFYLCASRSVGELFFGEGSRLTVL.